Each of the 4 T cell receptor beta chains below was sequenced from the same sample in a study of blood T cell repertoires in COVID-19 (TCRdb year 2020). Library method: the immunoSEQ multiplex PCR assay. What TCRdb holds here is the immuneACCESS table cut down to in-frame rearrangements. Part of the clones is not present; checked against another copy, under half of the missing clones reflect an unresolved V gene, and the others are unexplained. The sample includes some 200,000 clones, with around 83% observed a single time. The ten largest clones take up approximately 6.1% of the sample. Sequenced sample: peripheral blood. The source of these receptors is a woman aged 40 to 50 with acute or convalescent COVID-19.

The rearrangement links TRBV30 to TRBJ2-3, with 8 bases lining up with TRBD2. V gave up 7 bases and J gave up 3 bases; unmatched junction bases: 12. The germline V gene encodes CDR1 GTSNPN and CDR2 SVGIG (reference sequence). The length of the CDR3 is 15 residues. The CDR3 reads CASDDQLAETDTQYF. The DNA of the CDR3 is TGTGCCTCAGATGACCAACTAGCGGAAACAGATACGCAGTATTTT.

The chain combines TRBV6-5 with TRBJ2-7; a weak D match, TRBD1 (6 bases). The V end was cut by 0 bases, the J end by 3 bases, with 9 bases between. Germline loops: CDR1 MNHEY, CDR2 SVGAGI. CDR3 length: 14 residues. The CDR3 DNA reads as TGTGCCAGCAGTTACTCGAACAGGGTCTACGAGCAGTACTTC. This sequence encodes CASSYSNRVYEQYF.

The rearrangement uses TRBV24-1 and TRBJ2-2; tentatively, D is TRBD1 (5 bases). The V end was cut by 0 bases, the J end by 7 bases, with 14 bases between. Germline V gene sequence: CDR1 KGHDR, CDR2 SFDVKD. The CDR3 runs 16 residues. As DNA, the CDR3 is TGTGCCACCAGTGATTTGGCAGGGCCCTTGGGCGGGGAGCTGTTTTTT. Protein: CATSDLAGPLGGELFF.

The V call is TRBV5-1, the J call TRBJ1-3; 9 positions match TRBD1. The CDR3 spans 15 residues. Germline V CDR1 and CDR2: SGHRS, YFSETQ. J was trimmed by 7 bases and V by 4 bases; bases with no gene match: 9. The CDR3, as DNA: TGCGCCAGCAGCCAGGACAGGGGACCCTTTAACACCATATATTTT. Its protein is CASSQDRGPFNTIYF.